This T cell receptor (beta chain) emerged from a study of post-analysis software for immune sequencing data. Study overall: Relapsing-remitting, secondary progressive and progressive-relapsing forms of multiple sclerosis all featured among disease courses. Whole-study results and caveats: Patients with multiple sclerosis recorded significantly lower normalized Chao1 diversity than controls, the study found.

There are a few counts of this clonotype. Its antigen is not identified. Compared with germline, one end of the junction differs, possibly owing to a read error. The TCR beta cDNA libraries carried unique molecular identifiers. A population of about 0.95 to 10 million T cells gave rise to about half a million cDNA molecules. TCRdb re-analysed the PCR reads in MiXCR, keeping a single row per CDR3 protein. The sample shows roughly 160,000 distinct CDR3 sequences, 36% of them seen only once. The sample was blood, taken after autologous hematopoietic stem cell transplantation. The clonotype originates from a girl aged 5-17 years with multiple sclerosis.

The CDR3 sequence is CASSEGVETQYF. CDR3 coding DNA: TGTGCCAGCAGCGAAGGCGTTGAGACCCAGTACTTC. The V call is TRBV2, the J call TRBJ2-5; D remains unclear. Germline-derived CDR1 and CDR2 are SNHLY and FYNNEI. The CDR3 covers 12 residues.